This record covers a single T cell receptor beta chain. Its target is not known. These data originate in a study of PD-L1 blockade in urothelial cancer. Whole-study results and caveats: Improved survival was predicted by pretreatment blood TCR clonality below the median.

The method was immunoSEQ multiplex PCR; TCRdb's version includes in-frame clones alone and lacks a portion of them. The table lists approximately 50,000 clones, around 80% of them singletons. The time point: pretreatment peripheral blood. This specimen consisted of PBMCs, obtained around atezolizumab (anti-PD-L1) treatment. The receptor comes from a man aged 65-85 years with urothelial cancer.

The CDR3 DNA reads TGTGCCAGCAGCTTAGGAGGCACAACAGATACGCAGTATTTT. This codes for CASSLGGTTDTQYF. V gene TRBV11-3 combines with J gene TRBJ2-3; D remains ambiguous. Germline CDR1 SGHNT, CDR2 YENEEA. The V and J ends lost 1 base and 3 bases respectively, with 8 bases between them. This CDR3 has 14 amino acids.